This T cell receptor beta chain was identified during a study of type 1 and type 2 diabetes patients. This clonotype was picked up a small number of times. Antigen: not known. Study-wide results and limits: Between type 2 diabetes and control samples, V and J usage averaged around 0.97 correlation.

Genomic DNA was the PCR template. Amplification of the beta chain CDR3 used 30 forward and 13 reverse multiplex primers. TCRdb reanalysed the multiplex PCR reads using MiXCR and keeps one entry per CDR3 protein. The table includes under 300,000 distinct CDR3 sequences, approximately 50% detected once. The sample taken for sequencing was peripheral blood mononuclear cells (PBMCs). The receptor comes from a man aged 18 to 29 with type 2 diabetes.

CDR3 DNA sequence: TGCAGTGCCAGGAACACTGAAGCTTTCTTT. Its protein is CSARNTEAFF. The chain has TRBV20-1 and TRBJ1-1; D is unresolved. V lost 6 bases to trimming and J lost 1 base, with 3 bases between them. The length of the CDR3 is 10 residues. Germline V gene sequence: CDR1 DFQATT, CDR2 SNEGSKA (reference sequence).